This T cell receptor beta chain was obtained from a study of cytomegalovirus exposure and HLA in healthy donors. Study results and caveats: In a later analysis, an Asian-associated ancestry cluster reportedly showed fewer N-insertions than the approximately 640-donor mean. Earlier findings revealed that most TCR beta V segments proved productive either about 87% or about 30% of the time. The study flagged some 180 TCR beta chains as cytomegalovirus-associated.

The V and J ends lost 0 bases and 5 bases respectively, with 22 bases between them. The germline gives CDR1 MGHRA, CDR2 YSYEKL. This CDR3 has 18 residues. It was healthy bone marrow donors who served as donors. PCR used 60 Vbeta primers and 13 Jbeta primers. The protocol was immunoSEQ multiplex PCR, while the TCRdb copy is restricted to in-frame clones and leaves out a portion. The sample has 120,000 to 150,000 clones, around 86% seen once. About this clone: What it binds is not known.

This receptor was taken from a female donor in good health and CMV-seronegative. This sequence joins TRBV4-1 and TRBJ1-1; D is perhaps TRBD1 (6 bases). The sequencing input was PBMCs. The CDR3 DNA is TGCGCCAGCAGCCAAGATATGATTCAGGGGCCGCGTGTAACTGAAGCTTTCTTT. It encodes CASSQDMIQGPRVTEAFF.